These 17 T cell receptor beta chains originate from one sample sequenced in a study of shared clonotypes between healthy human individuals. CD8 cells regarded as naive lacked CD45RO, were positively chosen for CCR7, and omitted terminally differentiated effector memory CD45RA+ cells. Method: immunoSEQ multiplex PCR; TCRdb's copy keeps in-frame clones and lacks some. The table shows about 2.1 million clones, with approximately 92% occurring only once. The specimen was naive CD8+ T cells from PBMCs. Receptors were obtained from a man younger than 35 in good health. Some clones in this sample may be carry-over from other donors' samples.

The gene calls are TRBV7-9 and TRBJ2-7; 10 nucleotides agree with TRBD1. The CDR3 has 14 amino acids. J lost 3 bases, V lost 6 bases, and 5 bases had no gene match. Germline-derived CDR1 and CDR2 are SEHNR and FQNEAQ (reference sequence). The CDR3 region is CASRGDRGDYEQYF. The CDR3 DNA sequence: TGTGCCAGCAGGGGGGACAGGGGAGACTACGAGCAGTACTTC.

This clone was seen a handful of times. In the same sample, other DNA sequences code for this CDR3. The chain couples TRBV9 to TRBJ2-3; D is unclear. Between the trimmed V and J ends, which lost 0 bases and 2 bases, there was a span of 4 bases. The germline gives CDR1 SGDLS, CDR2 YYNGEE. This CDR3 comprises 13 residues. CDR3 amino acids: CASSVALTDTQYF. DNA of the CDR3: TGTGCCAGCAGCGTAGCCCTCACAGATACGCAGTATTTT.

The chain's CDR3 is CASSFPRLAGDDTQYF. The CDR3 DNA is TGTGCCAGCAGTTTCCCGAGACTAGCGGGAGACGATACGCAGTATTTT. The chain is built from TRBV28 and TRBJ2-3; TRBD2 agrees at 12 bases. V lost 3 bases, J lost 6 bases, and 7 bases stayed unmatched. The CDR3 sequence is 16 residues long. CDR1 MDHEN and CDR2 SYDVKM come from the germline V gene.

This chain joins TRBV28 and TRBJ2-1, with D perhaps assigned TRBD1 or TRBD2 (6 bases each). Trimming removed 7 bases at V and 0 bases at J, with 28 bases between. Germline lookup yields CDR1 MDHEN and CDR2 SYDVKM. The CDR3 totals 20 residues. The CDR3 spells CASTSPGAAAKGSSYNEQFF. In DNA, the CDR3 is TGTGCCAGCACCTCTCCGGGGGCCGCAGCCAAAGGGAGCTCCTACAATGAGCAGTTCTTC.

The CDR3, as DNA: TGTGCCAGCAGCTTAGAGGGACTAGCGGTCAATGAGCAGTTCTTC. Protein: CASSLEGLAVNEQFF. The chain joins TRBV13 to TRBJ2-1; 11 positions match TRBD2. V gave up 1 base and J gave up 6 bases; unmatched junction bases: 2. The CDR3 has 15 residues. Germline lookup yields CDR1 PRHDT and CDR2 FYEKMQ (reference sequence).

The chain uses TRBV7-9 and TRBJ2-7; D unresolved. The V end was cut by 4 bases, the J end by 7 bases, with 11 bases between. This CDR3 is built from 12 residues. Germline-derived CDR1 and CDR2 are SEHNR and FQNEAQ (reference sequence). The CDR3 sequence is CASSSDKMEQYF. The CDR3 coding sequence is TGTGCCAGCAGCTCCGACAAAATGGAGCAGTACTTC.

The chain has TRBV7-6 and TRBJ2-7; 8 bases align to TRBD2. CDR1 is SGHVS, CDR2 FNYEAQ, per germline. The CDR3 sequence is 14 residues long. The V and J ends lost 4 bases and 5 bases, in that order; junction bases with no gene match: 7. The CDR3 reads CASSSRLANDEQYF. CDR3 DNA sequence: TGTGCCAGCAGCTCCCGACTAGCGAATGACGAGCAGTACTTC.

CDR3 in DNA: TGTGCCATCAGTGAGTTAGGCGAATCCTATGGCTACACCTTC. It encodes CAISELGESYGYTF. V is TRBV10-3 and J is TRBJ1-2; no firm D call. This CDR3 is built from 14 residues. V was cut by 1 base and J by 4 bases, with 10 bases left in between. From germline, CDR1 is ENHRY and CDR2 SYGVKD.

For the CDR3, the DNA is TGTGCCAGCAGTGAAGAGGAGGGGGGGTACACTGAAGCTTTCTTT. It specifies CASSEEEGGYTEAFF. This sequence joins TRBV6-1 and TRBJ1-1; weak D call: TRBD1 (6 bases). Germline V CDR1 and CDR2: MNHNS, SASEGT. V was shortened by 1 base and J by 3 bases, with 12 bases between the two germline ends. The CDR3 length is 15 residues.

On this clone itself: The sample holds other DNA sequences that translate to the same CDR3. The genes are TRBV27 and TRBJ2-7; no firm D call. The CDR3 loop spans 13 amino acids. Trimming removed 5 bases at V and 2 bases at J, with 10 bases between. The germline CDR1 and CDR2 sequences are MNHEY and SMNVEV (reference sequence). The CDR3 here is CASSPSTAYEQYF. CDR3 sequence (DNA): TGTGCCAGCAGTCCTTCGACGGCCTACGAGCAGTACTTC.

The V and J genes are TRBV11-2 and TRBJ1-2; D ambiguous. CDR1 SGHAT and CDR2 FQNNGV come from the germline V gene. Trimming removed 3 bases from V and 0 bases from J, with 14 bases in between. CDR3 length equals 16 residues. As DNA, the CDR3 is TGTGCCAGCAGCTTCCACTCCTTCTCCACTAACTATGGCTACACCTTC. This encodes CASSFHSFSTNYGYTF. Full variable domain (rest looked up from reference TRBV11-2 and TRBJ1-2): EAGVAQSPRYKIIEKRQSVAFWCNPISGHATLYWYQQILGQGPKLLIQFQNNGVVDDSQLPKDRFSAERLKGVDSTLKIQPAKLEDSAVYLCASSFHSFSTNYGYTFGSGTRLTVV.

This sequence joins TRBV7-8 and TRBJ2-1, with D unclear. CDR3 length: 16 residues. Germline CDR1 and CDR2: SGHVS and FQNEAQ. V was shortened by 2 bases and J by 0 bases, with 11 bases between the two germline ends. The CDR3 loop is CASSLTGRSSYNEQFF. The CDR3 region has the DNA TGTGCCAGCAGCTTAACGGGCCGGAGCTCCTACAATGAGCAGTTCTTC. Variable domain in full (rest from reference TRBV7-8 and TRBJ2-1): GAGVSQSPRYKVAKRGQDVALRCDPISGHVSLFWYQQALGQGPEFLTYFQNEAQLDKSGLPSDRFFAERPEGSVSTLKIQRTQQEDSAVYLCASSLTGRSSYNEQFFGPGTRLTVL.

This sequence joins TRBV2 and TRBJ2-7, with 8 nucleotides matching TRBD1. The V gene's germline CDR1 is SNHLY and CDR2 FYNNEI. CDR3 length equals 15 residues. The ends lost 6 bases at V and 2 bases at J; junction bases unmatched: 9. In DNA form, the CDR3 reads TGTGCCAGCAGATGGACAGGGTACTTTCCCTACGAGCAGTACTTC. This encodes CASRWTGYFPYEQYF.

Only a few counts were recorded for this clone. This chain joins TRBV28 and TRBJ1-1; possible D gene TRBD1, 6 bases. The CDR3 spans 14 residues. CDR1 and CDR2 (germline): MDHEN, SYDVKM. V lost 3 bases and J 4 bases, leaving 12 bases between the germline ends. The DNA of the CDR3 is TGTGCCAGCAGTTTCCAGGGGAGGCCCACTGAAGCTTTCTTT. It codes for CASSFQGRPTEAFF.

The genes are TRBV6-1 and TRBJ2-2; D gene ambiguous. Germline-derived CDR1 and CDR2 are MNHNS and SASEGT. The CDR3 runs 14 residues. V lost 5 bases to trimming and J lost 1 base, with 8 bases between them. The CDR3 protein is CASSWGMNTGELFF. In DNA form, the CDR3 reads TGTGCCAGCAGTTGGGGAATGAACACCGGGGAGCTGTTTTTT.

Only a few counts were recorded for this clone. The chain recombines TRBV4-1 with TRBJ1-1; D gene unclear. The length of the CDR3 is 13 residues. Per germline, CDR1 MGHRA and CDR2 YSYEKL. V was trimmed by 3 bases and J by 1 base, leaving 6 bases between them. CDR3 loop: CASSHDKNTEAFF. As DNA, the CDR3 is TGCGCCAGCAGCCATGATAAGAACACTGAAGCTTTCTTT.

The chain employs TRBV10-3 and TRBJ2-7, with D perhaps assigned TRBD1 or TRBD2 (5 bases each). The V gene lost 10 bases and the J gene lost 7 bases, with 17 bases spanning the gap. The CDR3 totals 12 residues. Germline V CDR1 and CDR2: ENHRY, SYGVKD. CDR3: CASDGASGEQYF. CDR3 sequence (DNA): TGTGCCAGTGACGGGGCTTCGGGAGAGCAGTACTTC.